A single sample gave rise to the 28 T cell receptor beta chains below, sequenced in a study of CD8+CD57+ T cells in acquired aplastic anemia. Flow cytometry had shown expanded CD8+CD57+ cells in the patients chosen for sequencing. Genomic DNA templated the TCR beta VDJ and CDR3 profiling. TCRdb reanalysed the reads using MiXCR and keeps one entry per CDR3 protein. Of 80,000 to 100,000 distinct CDR3 sequences in the sample, about 67% were seen once. Source material: sorted CD4+, CD8+, or CD8+CD57+ T cells (not recorded which) from PBMCs. The receptors originated from a human donor with aplastic anemia.

J is TRBJ2-1 and V is TRBV7-2; the match to TRBD1 covers 7 bases. The CDR3 length is 11 residues. Trimming took 5 bases from V and 13 from J; bases not matched to a gene: 5. The V gene's germline CDR1 is SGHTA and CDR2 FQGNSA. This CDR3 reads CASSQDREQFF. CDR3 sequence (DNA): TGTGCCAGCAGCCAAGACAGGGAACAGTTCTTC.

The chain has TRBV10-3 and TRBJ2-3; possible D gene TRBD2, 5 bases. Trimming took 1 base from V and 0 from J, leaving 14 bases between them. This CDR3 has 17 amino acids. Per germline, CDR1 ENHRY and CDR2 SYGVKD. The CDR3 DNA reads as TGTGCCATCAGTGAGTTGAGCGGAGATTCTAGCACAGATACGCAGTATTTT. Protein: CAISELSGDSSTDTQYF.

This clonotype was detected ten times or more. This sequence joins TRBV12-3 or TRBV12-4 and TRBJ2-1; 9 bases fit TRBD1. V lost 6 bases to trimming and J lost 7 bases; unmatched junction nucleotides: 13. The CDR3 extends over 16 amino acids. The CDR3 DNA follows: TGTGCCAGCAGCCCCTCCGGGACAGGGCTCTTAAATGAGCAGTTCTTC. Amino acid sequence: CASSPSGTGLLNEQFF.

The rearrangement uses TRBV10-2 and TRBJ2-7; D possibly corresponds to TRBD1 (6 bases). The CDR3 is made up of 14 amino acids. V was pared by 8 bases and J by 2 bases, with 16 bases between. Germline V gene sequence: CDR1 WSHSY, CDR2 SAAADI. CDR3 in DNA: TGCGCCAGCCGAAGGACAGTCAGCCCCTACGAGCAGTACTTC. Residues: CASRRTVSPYEQYF.

The chain uses TRBV20-1 and TRBJ2-5, with 9 bases fitting TRBD1. Germline V CDR1 and CDR2: DFQATT, SNEGSKA (reference sequence). The CDR3 extends over 13 amino acids. Trimming removed 6 bases from V and 4 bases from J; junction bases left unmatched: 6. The CDR3 DNA sequence: TGCAGTGCGCCACAGGGGGCTGGAGAGACCCAGTACTTC. As protein: CSAPQGAGETQYF.

The CDR3 here is CASSTHVGGTSGSYEQYF. The CDR3 DNA sequence: TGTGCCAGCAGTACACACGTTGGGGGTACTAGCGGATCCTACGAGCAGTACTTC. This chain connects TRBV12-3 or TRBV12-4 to TRBJ2-3, with 8 nucleotides matching TRBD2. The J call could be wrong; TRBJ2-7 is a better fit for the DNA end. The CDR3 contains 18 residues.

The V call is TRBV6-1, the J call TRBJ1-6, with D perhaps TRBD1 (5 bases). The CDR3 is 10 residues long. Germline V gene sequence: CDR1 MNHNS, CDR2 SASEGT. The V gene lost 8 bases and the J gene lost 9 bases, with 5 bases spanning the gap. In DNA, the CDR3 is TGTGCCAGCGGGGGTTCACCCCTCCACTTT. Its translation: CASGGSPLHF.

This clonotype was seen at least ten times. This chain uses TRBV15 with TRBJ1-1; 8 nucleotides line up with TRBD1. CDR3 size: 17 residues. Trimming removed 4 bases from V and 5 bases from J; junction bases left unmatched: 15. Germline V gives CDR1 LNHNV, CDR2 YYDKDF (reference sequence). CDR3 nucleotides: TGTGCCACCAGCATCATCGACAGGGGCCCAGCGACGACTGAAGCTTTCTTT. Amino acids: CATSIIDRGPATTEAFF.

The CDR3: CSAHGGSTDTQYF. Here the CDR3 DNA reads TGCAGTGCCCACGGGGGAAGCACAGATACGCAGTATTTT. The chain has TRBV20-1 and TRBJ2-3; tentatively, D is TRBD2 (6 bases). The CDR3 loop spans 13 amino acids. Germline V gene lookup returns CDR1 DFQATT and CDR2 SNEGSKA (reference sequence). V was pared by 6 bases and J by 0 bases, with 10 bases between.

The rearrangement uses TRBV20-1 and TRBJ2-5; TRBD1 aligns across 9 bases. This CDR3 contains 18 residues. With 0 bases clipped from V and 5 bases from J, the junction kept 16 bases outside the gene matches. The germline CDR1 and CDR2 sequences are DFQATT and SNEGSKA (reference sequence). The CDR3 region has the DNA TGCAGTGCTAGAGATTCCCCTATACAGGGGGCGATCGGGGAGACCCAGTACTTC. As protein: CSARDSPIQGAIGETQYF.

The sample holds many counts of this clonotype. J is TRBJ2-1 and V is TRBV20-1; 7 bases are shared with TRBD2. The germline V gene has CDR1 DFQATT and CDR2 SNEGSKA (reference sequence). The V and J ends lost 8 bases and 9 bases, in that order; junction bases with no gene match: 19. The CDR3 sequence is 15 residues long. Written as DNA, the CDR3 is TGCAGTCCCTTTTACCTTCCCGCGGGAGAGGCTGAGCAGTTCTTC. Translating it yields CSPFYLPAGEAEQFF.

This chain connects TRBV12-3 or TRBV12-4 to TRBJ1-2; D not certain. The CDR3 covers 14 residues. The germline V and J ends were trimmed by 7 bases and 2 bases, with 14 bases remaining between them. DNA for the CDR3: TGTGCCAGCAAGGGTTTGGGAACCAACTATGGCTACACCTTC. Translated, it gives CASKGLGTNYGYTF.

The gene calls are TRBV20-1 and TRBJ2-7; D is undetermined. CDR1 and CDR2 (germline): DFQATT, SNEGSKA (reference sequence). The CDR3 extends over 13 amino acids. The V and J ends lost 6 bases and 0 bases respectively, with 12 bases between them. This chain's CDR3 is CSADDTSSYEQYF. CDR3 DNA: TGCAGTGCCGATGACACGAGCTCCTACGAGCAGTACTTC.

The chain links TRBV9 to TRBJ2-7; D is unresolved. V gave up 0 bases and J gave up 3 bases, with 10 bases separating them. The CDR3 is 14 amino acids. Germline assignment: CDR1 SGDLS and CDR2 YYNGEE. The CDR3 region is CASSVEGRDYEQYF. CDR3 in DNA: TGTGCCAGCAGCGTAGAGGGCAGAGACTACGAGCAGTACTTC.

The chain is built from TRBV7-2 and TRBJ1-4, with D unclear. The CDR3 length is 12 residues. With 4 bases removed from V and 3 bases from J, the gap between germline ends came to 3 bases. The germline gives CDR1 SGHTA, CDR2 FQGNSA. In nucleotides, the CDR3 is TGTGCCAGCAGCTCCCCTAATGAAAAACTGTTTTTT. The encoded protein is CASSSPNEKLFF.

J is TRBJ1-1 and V is TRBV7-6, with 8 positions matching TRBD1. Germline V lookup: CDR1 SGHVS, CDR2 FNYEAQ. V shed 5 bases and J 1 base; nucleotides not matched to a gene: 9. The CDR3 is made up of 16 amino acids. CDR3 residues: CASSPIGQGGNTEAFF. CDR3 coding DNA: TGTGCCAGCAGCCCAATTGGACAGGGCGGGAACACTGAAGCTTTCTTT.

The rearrangement links TRBV29-1 to TRBJ2-7; D possibly corresponds to TRBD1 (6 bases). CDR1 and CDR2 (germline): SQVTM, ANQGSEA. V lost 6 bases and J 2 bases, leaving 8 bases between the germline ends. The CDR3 runs 11 residues. In nucleotides, the CDR3 is TGCAGCGTCCCAGGGGCCTACGAGCAGTACTTC. This codes for CSVPGAYEQYF.

The V gene is TRBV29-1, the J gene TRBJ1-1; TRBD1 might be the D (6 bases). Looked up from germline, CDR1 is SQVTM and CDR2 is ANQGSEA. The germline V and J ends were trimmed by 2 bases and 3 bases, with 10 bases remaining between them. The CDR3 spans 13 residues. The CDR3 spells CSVEQGMDTEAFF. For the CDR3, the DNA is TGCAGCGTTGAACAGGGGATGGACACTGAAGCTTTCTTT.

Here the CDR3 reads CATSRVAGGYLSYEQYF. CDR3 nucleotide sequence: TGTGCCACCAGCAGAGTAGCGGGAGGATACCTCTCCTACGAGCAGTACTTC. The chain links TRBV15 to TRBJ2-7, with 10 nucleotides matching TRBD2. From germline, CDR1 is LNHNV and CDR2 YYDKDF (reference sequence). The junction had 6 bases not matched to a gene; V was cut back by 1 base and J by 0 bases. This CDR3 has 17 residues. Based on the CDR3 plus reference TRBV15 and TRBJ2-7, the full variable domain is DAMVIQNPRYQVTQFGKPVTLSCSQTLNHNVMYWYQQKSSQAPKLLFHYYDKDFNNEADTPDNFQSRRPNTSFCFLDIRSPGLGDTAMYLCATSRVAGGYLSYEQYFGPGTRLTVT.

The CDR3 DNA is TGTGCCAGCAGCTTGGAACGGACGGACTACGAGCAGTACTTC. Its protein product is CASSLERTDYEQYF. The V and J genes are TRBV5-4 and TRBJ2-7; D unclear. Between the trimmed V and J ends, which lost 0 bases and 3 bases, there was a span of 10 bases. The CDR3 has 14 amino acids. Per germline, CDR1 SGHNT and CDR2 YYREEE (reference sequence).

CDR3 sequence: CASSSPREGPYNSPLHF. CDR3 DNA sequence: TGTGCCAGCAGCTCCCCCAGGGAGGGGCCTTATAATTCACCCCTCCACTTT. The chain joins TRBV5-4 to TRBJ1-6; weak D call: TRBD1 (5 bases). Trimming took 3 bases from V and 4 from J, leaving 17 bases between them. From germline, CDR1 is SGHNT and CDR2 YYREEE (reference sequence). The CDR3 consists of 17 residues.

The V call is TRBV10-3, the J call TRBJ1-1, with D possibly TRBD1 on 5 matching bases. CDR1 and CDR2 from the germline V gene are ENHRY and SYGVKD. The CDR3 sequence is 15 residues long. Trimming removed 8 bases from V and 5 bases from J, with 21 bases in between. The CDR3 sequence is CAISQGGTRRTEAFF. In DNA form, the CDR3 reads TGTGCCATCTCCCAGGGAGGTACAAGGCGGACTGAAGCTTTCTTT.

This clonotype was recorded once. This chain's CDR3 is CASSLSQVTGGYEQYF. In DNA, the CDR3 is TGTGCCAGCAGCTTAAGTCAGGTCACCGGGGGCTACGAGCAGTACTTC. The rearrangement links TRBV7-3 to TRBJ2-7; a possible D gene is TRBD2 (6 bases). Germline V gives CDR1 SGHTA, CDR2 FQGTGA. V was shortened by 1 base and J by 3 bases, with 16 bases between the two germline ends. The length of the CDR3 is 16 residues.

This clonotype was seen at least ten times. The genes are TRBV9 and TRBJ2-2, with 8 bases that match TRBD2. The CDR3 contains 16 residues. The V segment lost 4 bases and the J segment 7 bases; nucleotides outside the gene matches: 12. The germline gives CDR1 SGDLS, CDR2 YYNGEE. The CDR3 DNA follows: TGTGCCAGCAGCCCCCCGGGGGGGCACATCGTCGGGGAGCTGTTTTTT. Encoded protein: CASSPPGGHIVGELFF.

This clonotype was seen ten or more times. V is TRBV5-6 and J is TRBJ2-7; D might be TRBD1 (6 bases). The CDR3 is made up of 17 amino acids. CDR1 and CDR2 (germline): SGHDT, YYEEEE. V shed 4 bases and J shed 3 bases, with 23 bases lying between them. The CDR3 DNA reads as TGTGCCAGCAGCCCTGACAGCCCCCAGGGGATGGGCTACGAGCAGTACTTC. Translating it yields CASSPDSPQGMGYEQYF.

This clonotype was seen repeatedly, ten times or more. The chain uses TRBV4-1 and TRBJ2-2, with D unresolved. Trimming removed 2 bases at V and 4 bases at J, with 8 bases between. The germline V gene has CDR1 MGHRA and CDR2 YSYEKL. The CDR3 length is 14 residues. CDR3 amino acids: CASSQPQGTGELFF. The CDR3, as DNA: TGCGCCAGCAGCCAACCCCAAGGCACCGGGGAGCTGTTTTTT.

The chain employs TRBV7-9 and TRBJ2-3; D uncertain. The germline gives CDR1 SEHNR, CDR2 FQNEAQ (reference sequence). CDR3 length: 13 residues. Trimming pared 5 bases from V and 5 bases from J, leaving 11 bases between. CDR3 DNA sequence: TGTGCCAGCAGCGTGGAGTCTGAAGATACGCAGTATTTT. Protein sequence: CASSVESEDTQYF.

V usage is TRBV10-3 and J usage is TRBJ2-1; 7 bases agree with TRBD1. V shed 10 bases, J shed 7 bases, and the junction held 7 bases outside the gene matches. Germline V CDR1 and CDR2: ENHRY, SYGVKD. The CDR3 runs to 12 residues. CDR3 sequence (DNA): TGTGCCACCACCGGGACAGATAATGAGCAGTTCTTC. This translates into CATTGTDNEQFF.